This TCR beta chain came from a study of technical replicates of blood from four donors (TCRdb year 2017). For this clone: Its antigen is not yet known. No much larger clonotype is one base removed from it; base qualities were not supplied.

V gives up 0 bases and J gives up 5 bases, and the segment between their germline ends measures 11 bases. Taken from cysteine to phenylalanine, the CDR3 has 14 residues. Just the 42-base CDR3 DNA is kept, in frame starting at base 1. Looking up the germline V gene yields CDR1 SGHDT and CDR2 YYEEEE. Library preparation used the immunoSEQ multiplex PCR assay. TCRdb holds this immuneACCESS table with in-frame rearrangements only. Some clones are missing; in checked studies, unresolved V genes explain under half, and the rest has no known cause. For this sample the table gives tens of thousands of clones, of which roughly 94% were detected only once. The ten top clones hold roughly 0.25% of the sample.

This sequence was found in a human donor in good health. Sequenced input: T cells isolated from PBMCs. The chain joins TRBV5-6 to TRBJ1-1; the D gene is possibly TRBD1, with 5 bases matching. The CDR3 protein sequence reads: CASSLAGIGTEAFF. The bases are TGTGCCAGCAGCTTGGCAGGGATCGGAACTGAAGCTTTCTTT.